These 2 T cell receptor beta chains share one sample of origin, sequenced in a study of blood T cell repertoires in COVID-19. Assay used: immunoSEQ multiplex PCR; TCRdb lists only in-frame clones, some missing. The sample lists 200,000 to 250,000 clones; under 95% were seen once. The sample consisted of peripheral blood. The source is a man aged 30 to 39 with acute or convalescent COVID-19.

The CDR3 reads CASSPRENYEQYF. In DNA form, the CDR3 reads TGTGCCAGCAGCCCCCGAGAGAATTACGAGCAGTACTTC. The chain has TRBV7-9 and TRBJ2-7; no definite D call. Trimming removed 5 bases from V and 4 bases from J, with 12 bases in between. Per germline, CDR1 SEHNR and CDR2 FQNEAQ (reference sequence). This CDR3 contains 13 residues.

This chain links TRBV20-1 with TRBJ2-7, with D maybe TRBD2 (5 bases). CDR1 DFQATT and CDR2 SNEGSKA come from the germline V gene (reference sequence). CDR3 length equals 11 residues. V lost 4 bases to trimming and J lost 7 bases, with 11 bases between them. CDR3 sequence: CSAKREREQYF. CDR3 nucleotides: TGCAGTGCTAAAAGGGAGAGGGAGCAGTACTTC.